What follows are 10 T cell receptor beta chains derived from one specimen sequenced in a study of blood T cell repertoires in COVID-19. TCRdb's copy holds only in-frame clones and misses some; the assay was immunoSEQ multiplex PCR. The profile shows 200,000 or so clones, around nine tenths of them singletons. The sample taken for sequencing was peripheral blood. All receptors come from a woman in her 40s who had recovered from COVID-19.

The rearrangement joins TRBV6-4 to TRBJ2-3; D is perhaps TRBD2 (6 bases). The V end was cut by 8 bases, the J end by 0 bases, with 15 bases between. CDR3 size: 15 residues. CDR1 and CDR2 (germline): MRHNA, SNTAGT. CDR3 in amino acids: CASGGKTASTDTQYF. The CDR3 coding sequence is TGTGCCAGCGGAGGGAAAACGGCAAGCACAGATACGCAGTATTTT.

V and J are TRBV5-6 and TRBJ1-2, with D possibly TRBD1 on 5 matching bases. Germline V gives CDR1 SGHDT, CDR2 YYEEEE. This CDR3 contains 18 residues. V dropped 1 base and J dropped 4 bases, with 23 bases sitting between them. The DNA for the CDR3 is TGTGCCAGCAGCTTGCCCGAGTCAGGGAAGGGTTGGGGCTATGGCTACACCTTC. Translation: CASSLPESGKGWGYGYTF.

V gene TRBV7-6 combines with J gene TRBJ2-1; TRBD2 aligns across 7 bases. CDR1 is SGHVS and CDR2 is FNYEAQ in the germline V gene. This CDR3 region has 16 residues. With V trimmed by 5 bases and J by 2 bases, 9 bases remained unmatched. The CDR3 nucleotides are TGTGCCAGCAGCCGAAGCGCGGGAGAAGCCTACAATGAGCAGTTCTTC. Amino acids: CASSRSAGEAYNEQFF.

The rearrangement uses TRBV19 and TRBJ2-2, with D possibly being TRBD1 (6 bases). Germline V lookup: CDR1 LNHDA, CDR2 SQIVND (reference sequence). The CDR3 spans 14 residues. V was shortened by 7 bases and J by 8 bases, with 17 bases between the two germline ends. CDR3 in DNA: TGTGCCAGTAAGGACCAGGGGACATCGGGGGAGCTGTTTTTT. Translating gives CASKDQGTSGELFF. Full variable domain (remainder filled in from reference TRBV19 and TRBJ2-2): DGGITQSPKYLFRKEGQNVTLSCEQNLNHDAMYWYRQDPGQGLRLIYYSQIVNDFQKGDIAEGYSVSREKKESFPLTVTSAQKNPTAFYLCASKDQGTSGELFFGEGSRLTVL.

The chain combines TRBV7-8 with TRBJ2-3; 7 positions match TRBD2. The CDR3 is 16 amino acids. Germline-derived CDR1 and CDR2 are SGHVS and FQNEAQ. With 0 bases clipped from V and 2 bases from J, the junction kept 5 bases outside the gene matches. CDR3 sequence: CASSLAVAGNTDTQYF. CDR3 bases: TGTGCCAGCAGCTTAGCAGTAGCGGGTAACACAGATACGCAGTATTTT.

The V and J genes are TRBV4-3 and TRBJ2-3; D is ambiguous. Trimming removed 0 bases at V and 0 bases at J, with 7 bases between. The CDR3 has 15 amino acids. Germline CDR1 is LGHNA and CDR2 is YSLEER. CDR3 in DNA: TGCGCCAGCAGCCAAGATCCTTTTAGCACAGATACGCAGTATTTT. It is translated as CASSQDPFSTDTQYF.

This clone was picked up a small number of times. The sample carries other DNA sequences with the same CDR3. The J gene is TRBJ1-5, the V gene TRBV10-3, with no clear D. CDR1 ENHRY and CDR2 SYGVKD come from the germline V gene. The CDR3 covers 13 residues. The germline V and J ends were trimmed by 0 bases and 4 bases, with 4 bases remaining between them. CDR3 in amino acids: CAISESTNQPQHF. CDR3 DNA sequence: TGTGCCATCAGTGAGTCCACTAATCAGCCCCAGCATTTT.

This chain connects TRBV14 to TRBJ2-2; 15 nucleotides align to TRBD2. J was trimmed by 11 bases and V by 4 bases; bases with no gene match: 5. CDR1 SGHDN and CDR2 FVKESK come from the germline V gene. The CDR3 runs 15 residues. The CDR3 spells CASSLGLAGGRELFF. CDR3 in DNA: TGTGCCAGCAGCCTCGGACTAGCGGGAGGGAGAGAGCTGTTTTTT.

The rearrangement uses TRBV28 and TRBJ2-3; 7 nucleotides align to TRBD2. Looked up from germline, CDR1 is MDHEN and CDR2 is SYDVKM. Germline trimming cut 3 bases from V and 6 bases from J; bases unmatched to any gene: 9. The CDR3 runs to 15 residues. The chain's CDR3 is CASSLFRTSLDTQYF. The CDR3 DNA is TGTGCCAGCAGTTTGTTTAGGACTAGTTTGGATACGCAGTATTTT.

The genes are TRBV5-1 and TRBJ2-7; maybe TRBD1 (5 bases). Trimming cost V 4 bases and J 4 bases, with 6 bases left between them. The CDR3 sequence is 11 residues long. The germline gives CDR1 SGHRS, CDR2 YFSETQ. CDR3 in DNA: TGCGCCAGCAGCCAGGGTTACGAGCAGTACTTC. This codes for CASSQGYEQYF.